This entry is about one T cell receptor beta chain. This clonotype is a singleton in its sample. Its antigen remains unidentified. One base away there is no much larger clone; base qualities are not given. Single-read evidence is weak. Trimming costs V 5 bases and J 2 bases, and their ends lie 12 bases apart. The germline V gene encodes CDR1 SEHNR and CDR2 FQNEAQ (reference sequence). Including cysteine and phenylalanine, the CDR3 has 15 amino acids. Only the CDR3 DNA stays, 45 bases, in frame from base 1. This was a case-control study nested in a cohort of healthcare workers in London, UK, who had nasopharyngeal swab PCR tests and blood samples taken every week. Healthcare workers were recruited during the week of the UK lockdown, between 23 and 31 March 2020, and followed weekly for up to 16 weeks. The data derive from a study of early T cells in non-severe SARS-CoV-2 infection (dated by TCRdb to about 2021). In terms of the full investigation: Bulk RNA from unsorted whole blood was used for TCR sequencing, so alpha and beta chains could not be paired. The investigation overall reported the following: VDJdb matching was skewed toward anti-spike CD8 responses and likely underestimated virus-specific expansions by missing private and CD4 specificities.

Preparation of the library involved 5' RACE. Data came from a NextSeq 500. Unique molecular identifiers were attached to individual cDNA molecules in the TCR library protocol so that sequencing error and PCR bias could be corrected. Both TCR alpha and beta chains were sequenced, and tight co-correlation was observed between alpha and beta sequence abundances in each sample. In the authors' own workflow: V gene, J gene and CDR3 annotation of TCR sequences was performed with Decombinator V4. Expanded TCRs were defined as changing significantly between any two time points under a Poisson model with p below 0.0001. TCR abundances were normalised to the total number of TCRs sequenced per sample and expressed as counts per million. MAIT TCRs were defined by TRAV1-2 paired with TRAJ12, TRAJ20 or TRAJ33, and iNKT TCRs by TRAV10 paired with TRAJ18. A search of VDJdb, accessed on 1 November 2021, was run for TCRs annotated to CMV, EBV and SARS-CoV-2, with TCRs annotated for multiple antigens excluded. The raw public reads went through TCRdb reprocessing: fastp at Q25, MiXCR clone calling, in-frame beta chains kept. CDR3 protein sequences are deduplicated, and each keeps its most common genes and DNA. Here the V and J calls rest on TCRdb's processing, not on the authors' analysis. The sample includes about 80,000 distinct CDR3 sequences, with roughly 12% observed a single time. The top ten clones comprise 1.1% of the sample.

This sequence was found in an adult who was a healthcare worker with PCR-confirmed SARS-CoV-2 infection or an uninfected control (not recorded which). The material sequenced was whole blood. This chain joins TRBV7-9 to TRBJ2-2; TRBD2 might be the D gene, on 6 matching bases. This receptor has the CDR3 CASSEGLINTGELFF. At the DNA level, the sequence is TGTGCCAGCAGCGAGGGACTCATTAACACCGGGGAGCTGTTTTTT.